Below, one TCR beta chain is given with its context. The data are from a study of T cell responses to AZD1222 COVID-19 vaccine. This CDR3 is 14 amino acids long. V lost 6 bases, J lost 3 bases, and 8 bases stayed unmatched. Germline loops: CDR1 SQVTM, CDR2 ANQGSEA. Produced via immunoSEQ multiplex PCR; TCRdb's table is partial and in-frame only. Seen here are roughly 110,000 clones, around 89% observed once, and the top ten hold 6.5%. V is TRBV29-1 and J is TRBJ1-2, with 9 bases identical to TRBD1. The TCR comes from an adult who received the AZD1222 COVID-19 vaccine. The sequencing here drew on peripheral blood, taken 28 days after the second AZD1222 dose. The CDR3: CSVPGTGIDYGYTF. The CDR3 coding sequence is TGCAGCGTCCCCGGGACAGGGATTGACTATGGCTACACCTTC.